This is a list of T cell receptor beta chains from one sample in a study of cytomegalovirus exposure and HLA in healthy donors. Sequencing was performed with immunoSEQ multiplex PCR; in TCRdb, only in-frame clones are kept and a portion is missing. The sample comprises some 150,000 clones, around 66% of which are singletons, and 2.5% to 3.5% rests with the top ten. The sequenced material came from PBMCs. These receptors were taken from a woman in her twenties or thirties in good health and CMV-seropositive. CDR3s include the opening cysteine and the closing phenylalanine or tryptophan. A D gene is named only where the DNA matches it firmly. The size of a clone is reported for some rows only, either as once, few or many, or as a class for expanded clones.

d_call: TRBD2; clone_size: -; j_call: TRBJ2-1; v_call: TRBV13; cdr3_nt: TGTGCCAGCAGCTCTCGGACTAGCGTGGTCAATGAGCAGTTCTTC; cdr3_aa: CASSSRTSVVNEQFF
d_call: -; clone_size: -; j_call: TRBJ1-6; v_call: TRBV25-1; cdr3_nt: TGTGCCAGCAGGCCCCCGGGGGGTACCAATTCACCCCTCCACTTT; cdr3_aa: CASRPPGGTNSPLHF
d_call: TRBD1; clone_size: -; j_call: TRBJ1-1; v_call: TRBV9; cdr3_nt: TGTGCCAGCAGCGTCACAGGGGTGGGCACTGAAGCTTTCTTT; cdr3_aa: CASSVTGVGTEAFF
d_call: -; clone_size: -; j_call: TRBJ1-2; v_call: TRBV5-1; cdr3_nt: TGCGCCAGCAGCTTGAACGGGGACTATGGCTACACCTTC; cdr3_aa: CASSLNGDYGYTF
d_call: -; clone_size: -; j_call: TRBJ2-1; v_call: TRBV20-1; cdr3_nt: TGCAGTGCTGCAAGGGACTCGGTGCGGTTCTTC; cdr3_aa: CSAARDSVRFF
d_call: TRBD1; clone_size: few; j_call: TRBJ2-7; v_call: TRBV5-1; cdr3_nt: TGCGCCAGCAGCTTGGCCACGGACAGGGGCTACGAGCAGTACTTC; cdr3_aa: CASSLATDRGYEQYF
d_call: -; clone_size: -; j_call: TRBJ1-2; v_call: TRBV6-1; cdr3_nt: TGTGCCAGCAGTCTTAGAGTGGGGAGCTATGGCTACACCTTC; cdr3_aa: CASSLRVGSYGYTF
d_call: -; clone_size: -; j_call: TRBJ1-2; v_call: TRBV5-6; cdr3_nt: TGTGCCAGCAGCTTGTATGGGACTTATAACTATGGCTACACCTTC; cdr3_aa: CASSLYGTYNYGYTF
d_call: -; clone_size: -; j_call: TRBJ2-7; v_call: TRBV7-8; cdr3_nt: TGTGCCAGCAGCTTTTTCGCCTACGAGCAGTACTTC; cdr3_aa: CASSFFAYEQYF
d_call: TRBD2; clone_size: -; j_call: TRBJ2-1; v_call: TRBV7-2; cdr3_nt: TGTGCCAGCAGCTCCAGACTAGCGGGAGAGATAAATGAGCAGTTCTTC; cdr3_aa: CASSSRLAGEINEQFF
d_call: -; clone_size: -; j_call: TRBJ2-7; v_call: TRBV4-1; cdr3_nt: TGCGCCAGCCGGCTTCGGGACACGGAATACGAGCAGTACTTC; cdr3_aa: CASRLRDTEYEQYF
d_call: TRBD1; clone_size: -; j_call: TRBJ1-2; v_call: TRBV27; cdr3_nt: TGTGCCAGCAGTTCGCGATGGACAGGGGGAAGTGGCTACACCTTC; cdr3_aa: CASSSRWTGGSGYTF
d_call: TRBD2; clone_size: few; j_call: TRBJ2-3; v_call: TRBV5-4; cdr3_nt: TGTGCCAGCAAGACTAGCGGGGGGGGAGATACGCAGTATTTT; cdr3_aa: CASKTSGGGDTQYF
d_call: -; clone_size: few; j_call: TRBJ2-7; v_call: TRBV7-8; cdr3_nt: TGTGCCAGCAGCTTAGCGCCCCCCGGAGGCATGCCCTACGAGCAGTACTTC; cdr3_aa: CASSLAPPGGMPYEQYF
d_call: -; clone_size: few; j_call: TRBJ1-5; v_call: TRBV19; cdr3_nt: TGTGCCAGTAGTATCCCCGCCAGGCCCCAGCATTTT; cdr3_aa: CASSIPARPQHF
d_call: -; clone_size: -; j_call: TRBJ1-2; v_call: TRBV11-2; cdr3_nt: TGTGCCAGCAGCCCTGAGTACTCCAACTATGGCTACACCTTC; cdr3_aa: CASSPEYSNYGYTF
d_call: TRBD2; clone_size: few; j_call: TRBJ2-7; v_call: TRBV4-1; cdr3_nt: TGCGCCAGCAGCCCAGGACTAGCGGGGGGTTCCTACGAGCAGTACTTC; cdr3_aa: CASSPGLAGGSYEQYF
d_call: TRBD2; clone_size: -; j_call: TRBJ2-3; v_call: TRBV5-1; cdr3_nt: TGCGCCAGCAGCGGGACTAGCGGGAGATCTGTAACAGATACGCAGTATTTT; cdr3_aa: CASSGTSGRSVTDTQYF
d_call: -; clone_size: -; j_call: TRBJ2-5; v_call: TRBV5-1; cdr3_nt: TGCGCCAGCAGCTTCAGGGTCGGGGAGACCCAGTACTTC; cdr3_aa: CASSFRVGETQYF
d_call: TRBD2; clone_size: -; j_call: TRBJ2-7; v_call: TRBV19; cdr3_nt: TGTGCCAGTAGTCTAGCGGGAGCGATCTACGAGCAGTACTTC; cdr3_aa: CASSLAGAIYEQYF
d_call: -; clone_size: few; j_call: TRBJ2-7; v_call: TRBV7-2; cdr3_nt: TGTGCCACCTCCCCCGGGACACTAAACCCCTACGAGCAGTACTTC; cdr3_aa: CATSPGTLNPYEQYF
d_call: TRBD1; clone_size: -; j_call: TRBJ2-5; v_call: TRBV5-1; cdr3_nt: TGCGCCAGCAGCTTTGAGGGACAGGTAATACAAGAGACCCAGTACTTC; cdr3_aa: CASSFEGQVIQETQYF
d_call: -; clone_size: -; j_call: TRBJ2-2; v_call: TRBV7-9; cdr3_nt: TGTGCCACCCGTCCCAACACCGGGGAGCTGTTTTTT; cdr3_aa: CATRPNTGELFF
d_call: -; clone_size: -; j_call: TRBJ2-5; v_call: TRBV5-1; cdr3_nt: TGCGCCAGCAGCCAGACAGTCGGGACTCAAGAGACCCAGTACTTC; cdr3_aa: CASSQTVGTQETQYF
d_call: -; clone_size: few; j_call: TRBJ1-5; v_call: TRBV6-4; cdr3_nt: TGTGCCAGCAGTCCCCGGGACTGGGGAAAGCATCAGCCCCAGCATTTT; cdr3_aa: CASSPRDWGKHQPQHF
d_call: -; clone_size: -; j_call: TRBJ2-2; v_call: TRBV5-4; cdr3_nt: TGTGCCAGCAGCCCAGACTCGGACACCGGGGAGCTGTTTTTT; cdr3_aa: CASSPDSDTGELFF
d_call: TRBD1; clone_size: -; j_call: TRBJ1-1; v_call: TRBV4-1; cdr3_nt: TGCGCCAGCAGCCATATAGGGGGACAGGGTGGGGGAGCTTTCTTT; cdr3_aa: CASSHIGGQGGGAFF
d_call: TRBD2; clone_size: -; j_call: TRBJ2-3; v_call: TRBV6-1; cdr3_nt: TGTGCCAGCAGTGAATCATACGGGGGGACAGATACGCAGTATTTT; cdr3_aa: CASSESYGGTDTQYF
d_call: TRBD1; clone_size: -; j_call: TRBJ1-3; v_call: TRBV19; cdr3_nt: TGTGCCAGCCAGACAGGGGGCAGAGCTGGAAACACCATATATTTT; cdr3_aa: CASQTGGRAGNTIYF
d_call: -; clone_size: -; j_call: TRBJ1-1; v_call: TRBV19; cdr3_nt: TGTGCCAGTAGCAGGGGCGAGAGGGTTAAGGGCACTGAAGCTTTCTTT; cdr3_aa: CASSRGERVKGTEAFF
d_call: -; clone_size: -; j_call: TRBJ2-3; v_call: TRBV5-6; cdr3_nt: TGTGCCAGCAGCTTGGTTCACGGGAGCAGCACAGATACGCAGTATTTT; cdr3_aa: CASSLVHGSSTDTQYF
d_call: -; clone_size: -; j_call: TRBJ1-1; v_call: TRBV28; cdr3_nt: TGTGCCAGCAGTCTAAGGACAGATACATTGGAAGCTTTCTTT; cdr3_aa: CASSLRTDTLEAFF
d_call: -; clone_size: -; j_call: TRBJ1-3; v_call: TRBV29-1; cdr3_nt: TGCAGCGTTGATTACGGTTACTCTGGAAACACCATATATTTT; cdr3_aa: CSVDYGYSGNTIYF
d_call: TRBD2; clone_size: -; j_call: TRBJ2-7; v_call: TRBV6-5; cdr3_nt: TGTGCCAGCAGGATGACTAGCGGGTCCTACGAGCAGTACTTC; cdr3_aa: CASRMTSGSYEQYF
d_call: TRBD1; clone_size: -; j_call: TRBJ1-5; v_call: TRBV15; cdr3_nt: TGTGCCACCAGCGAACAGGGGAGTGGGCAGCCCCAGCATTTT; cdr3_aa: CATSEQGSGQPQHF
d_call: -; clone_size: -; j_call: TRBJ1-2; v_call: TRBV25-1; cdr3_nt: TGTGCCGCGAGAGGGAGGGGTAACTATGGCTACACCTTC; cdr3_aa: CAARGRGNYGYTF
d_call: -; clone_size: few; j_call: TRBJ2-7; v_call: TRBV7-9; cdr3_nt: TGTGCCAGCGGCAATGGGCTACCGGGACAACTCTACGAGCAGTACTTC; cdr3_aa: CASGNGLPGQLYEQYF
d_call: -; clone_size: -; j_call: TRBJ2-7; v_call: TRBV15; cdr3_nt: TGTGCCACCAGCAGAGATGTGGGACTGTCCCACGAGCAGTACTTC; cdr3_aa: CATSRDVGLSHEQYF
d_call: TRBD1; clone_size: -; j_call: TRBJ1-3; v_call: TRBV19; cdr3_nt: TGTGCCAGTAGTATGCAGGGGGCCTCTGGAAACACCATATATTTT; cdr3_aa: CASSMQGASGNTIYF
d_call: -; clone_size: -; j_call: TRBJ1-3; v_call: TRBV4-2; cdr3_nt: TGTGCCAGCAGCCAAGATCCGACAGCTGGAAACACCATATATTTT; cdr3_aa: CASSQDPTAGNTIYF
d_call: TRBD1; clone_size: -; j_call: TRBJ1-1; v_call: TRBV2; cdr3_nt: TGTGCCAGCAGGTCAGGACAGGGGAACACTGAAGCTTTCTTT; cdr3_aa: CASRSGQGNTEAFF
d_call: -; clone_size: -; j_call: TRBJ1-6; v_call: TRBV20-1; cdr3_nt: TGCAGTGCTTCCCCGGAGTCACCCCTCCACTTT; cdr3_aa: CSASPESPLHF
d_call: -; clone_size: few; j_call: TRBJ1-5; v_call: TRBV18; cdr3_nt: TGTGCCAGCTCACGGGAAGCGGGTACGAGAAATCAGCCCCAGCATTTT; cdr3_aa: CASSREAGTRNQPQHF
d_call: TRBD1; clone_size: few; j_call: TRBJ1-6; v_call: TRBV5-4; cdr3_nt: TGTGCCAGCAGCTTGGGGGGGACAGATTTCAATTCACCCCTCCACTTT; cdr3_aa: CASSLGGTDFNSPLHF
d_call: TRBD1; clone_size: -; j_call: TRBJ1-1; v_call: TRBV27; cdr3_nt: TGTGCCAGCACCAATACCCCTGGGACAGGGGGTTATACTGAAGCTTTCTTT; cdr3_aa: CASTNTPGTGGYTEAFF
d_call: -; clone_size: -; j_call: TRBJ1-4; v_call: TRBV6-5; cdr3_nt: TGTGCCAGCAGTCCTGACGGAGCAACTAATGAAAAACTGTTTTTT; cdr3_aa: CASSPDGATNEKLFF
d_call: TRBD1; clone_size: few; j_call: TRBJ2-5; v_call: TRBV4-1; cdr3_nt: TGCGCCAGCAGCCAAGGAAGGGGGCTCCAAGAGACCCAGTACTTC; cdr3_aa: CASSQGRGLQETQYF
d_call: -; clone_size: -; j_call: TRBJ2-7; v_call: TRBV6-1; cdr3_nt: TGTGCCAGCAGTGAAGCCCTTTACGGTTTGGGGGCCTCCTACGAGCAGTACTTC; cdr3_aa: CASSEALYGLGASYEQYF
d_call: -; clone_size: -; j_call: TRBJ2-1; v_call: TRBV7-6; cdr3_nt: TGTGCCAGCAGCCCGAGGCAGACCGACAATGAGCAGTTCTTC; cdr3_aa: CASSPRQTDNEQFF